This T cell receptor beta chain was sequenced during a study of PD-L1 blockade in urothelial cancer. Study overall: Analyses used blood from 3 weeks (second dose) and 6 weeks after treatment start. Study-level results: A pretreatment blood TCR clonality that fell below the median predicted better progression-free and overall survival.

Germline CDR1 SGHKS, CDR2 YYEKEE (reference sequence). CDR3 size: 15 residues. Trimming removed 0 bases at V and 3 bases at J, with 13 bases between. Points on this clone: The antigen is undetermined.

Locally advanced or metastatic urothelial carcinoma was diagnosed in the patients. Clones were read by immunoSEQ multiplex PCR, and TCRdb kept only the in-frame ones, dropping some. This sample has around 42,000 clones, with more than 65% found just once. The chain carries TRBV5-5 and TRBJ2-7, with D uncertain. The sample consisted of PBMCs, taken around atezolizumab (anti-PD-L1) treatment. This clonotype was obtained from a man between 65 and 85 years old with urothelial cancer. This CDR3 is CASSLDTPGLYEQYF. The CDR3 bases are TGTGCCAGCAGCTTGGACACACCAGGCCTCTACGAGCAGTACTTC.